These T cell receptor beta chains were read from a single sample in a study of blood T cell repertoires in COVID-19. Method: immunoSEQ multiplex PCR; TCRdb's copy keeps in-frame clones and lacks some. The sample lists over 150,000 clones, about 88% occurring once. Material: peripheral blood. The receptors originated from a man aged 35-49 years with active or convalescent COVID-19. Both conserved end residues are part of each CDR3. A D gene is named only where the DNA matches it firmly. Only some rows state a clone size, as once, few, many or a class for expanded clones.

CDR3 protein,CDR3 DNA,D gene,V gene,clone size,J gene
CASTPRGKNIQYF,TGTGCCAGCACCCCCCGCGGTAAAAACATTCAGTACTTC,-,TRBV6-5,-,TRBJ2-4
CASSPTGANEKLFF,TGTGCCAGCAGCCCAACAGGGGCTAATGAAAAACTGTTTTTT,TRBD1,TRBV6-6,-,TRBJ1-4
CASSDHRGPGNTQYF,TGTGCCAGCAGTGACCACAGGGGCCCGGGGAATACGCAGTATTTT,TRBD1,TRBV25-1,once,TRBJ2-3
CASSLVQGGANYGYTF,TGTGCCAGCAGTTTAGTACAGGGGGGAGCTAACTATGGCTACACCTTC,TRBD1,TRBV28,-,TRBJ1-2
CASSTGRYEAFF,TGCGCCAGCAGCACAGGACGGTACGAAGCTTTCTTT,-,TRBV5-1,-,TRBJ1-1
CASSPVGGRGTGELFF,TGTGCCAGCAGTCCGGTCGGGGGAAGGGGCACCGGGGAGCTGTTTTTT,-,TRBV6-6,-,TRBJ2-2
CASSPLGQGVGETQYF,TGTGCCAGCAGTCCCCTCGGACAGGGAGTGGGAGAGACCCAGTACTTC,TRBD1,TRBV28,-,TRBJ2-5
CASSRGQVEKLFF,TGTGCCAGCAGCCGCGGACAGGTAGAAAAACTGTTTTTT,TRBD1,TRBV14,-,TRBJ1-4
CASSAVDQYYNEQFF,TGTGCCAGCAGCGCGGTCGACCAATACTACAATGAGCAGTTCTTC,-,TRBV7-9,-,TRBJ2-1
CARSAPGGATEAFF,TGTGCCAGAAGCGCCCCCGGGGGGGCCACTGAAGCTTTCTTT,-,TRBV5-3,-,TRBJ1-1
CASSSTRGAVTQYF,TGTGCCAGCAGCTCCACCCGGGGGGCCGTTACGCAGTATTTT,-,TRBV5-6,-,TRBJ2-3
CASSYLPGQQETQYF,TGCGCCAGCAGCTATCTACCGGGACAGCAAGAGACCCAGTACTTC,TRBD1,TRBV4-1,-,TRBJ2-5
CASSLPFGGGETQYF,TGTGCCAGCAGCTTACCCTTCGGGGGTGGGGAGACCCAGTACTTC,-,TRBV7-6,-,TRBJ2-5
CASSSIPPGTGAGNQPQHF,TGTGCCAGCAGTTCCATCCCTCCCGGGACAGGGGCCGGCAATCAGCCCCAGCATTTT,TRBD1,TRBV6-2/TRBV6-3,few,TRBJ1-5
CASSAAGASYNEQFF,TGTGCCAGTAGCGCCGCAGGGGCGTCCTACAATGAGCAGTTCTTC,-,TRBV19,-,TRBJ2-1